This is a list of T cell receptor beta chains from one sample in a study of cytomegalovirus exposure and HLA in healthy donors. Generated by immunoSEQ multiplex PCR, the TCRdb table keeps only in-frame clones and is missing some. The data hold some 200,000 clones, with over 80% observed a single time. Sequenced input: PBMCs. These TCRs come from a man aged 40-49 years in good health and CMV-seropositive. Each CDR3 is given with its conserved first and last residue. Fields, in order: D gene, V gene, clone size, J gene, CDR3 protein, CDR3 DNA. The D gene is left open where the match is weak. The size of a clone is reported for some rows only, either as once, few or many, or as a class for expanded clones.

-	TRBV28	-	TRBJ2-7	CASSSGAEGEQYF	TGTGCCAGCAGTTCAGGGGCCGAGGGGGAGCAGTACTTC
TRBD2	TRBV11-2	-	TRBJ2-3	CASSLVRGGPTDTQYF	TGTGCCAGCAGCTTAGTGCGGGGGGGCCCCACAGATACGCAGTATTTT
TRBD1	TRBV7-2	-	TRBJ1-2	CASSRGQGGGYTF	TGTGCCAGCAGCAGAGGACAGGGGGGTGGCTACACCTTC
-	TRBV28	-	TRBJ1-1	CASSPRVQNTEAFF	TGTGCCAGCAGCCCTCGGGTCCAGAACACTGAAGCTTTCTTT
-	TRBV18	-	TRBJ2-7	CASSPPQGRLEQYF	TGTGCCAGCTCACCACCCCAGGGCCGGCTCGAGCAGTACTTC
TRBD1	TRBV7-8	-	TRBJ2-6	CASSTQGAGGANVLTF	TGTGCCAGCAGTACACAGGGGGCGGGTGGGGCCAACGTCCTGACTTTC
-	TRBV28	-	TRBJ1-2	CASSFSPGGVGYTF	TGTGCCAGCAGTTTCTCCCCCGGGGGGGTTGGCTACACCTTC
TRBD1	TRBV7-3	-	TRBJ1-1	CASSITTGYEAFF	TGTGCCAGCAGCATTACGACAGGGTACGAAGCTTTCTTT
-	TRBV9	-	TRBJ2-3	CASSDTLDTDTQYF	TGTGCCAGCAGCGATACCCTAGATACAGATACGCAGTATTTT
TRBD1	TRBV7-9	-	TRBJ2-7	CASRLDRVGWQQYF	TGTGCCAGCAGATTAGACAGGGTCGGGTGGCAGCAGTACTTC
TRBD1	TRBV19	-	TRBJ1-2	CASSRTGETYGYTF	TGTGCCAGTAGTAGGACAGGGGAGACCTATGGCTACACCTTC
-	TRBV7-9	-	TRBJ2-7	CASRSTGSTHEQYF	TGTGCCAGCAGATCTACAGGGTCGACCCACGAGCAGTACTTC
-	TRBV9	-	TRBJ1-1	CASSATQGEAFF	TGTGCCAGCAGCGCCACACAGGGAGAAGCTTTCTTT
-	TRBV4-1	-	TRBJ2-7	CASSQMGGSYEQYF	TGCGCCAGCAGCCAGATGGGGGGTTCCTACGAGCAGTACTTC
-	TRBV25-1	-	TRBJ1-2	CASSEQGFYGYTF	TGTGCCAGCAGTGAACAGGGGTTCTATGGCTACACCTTC
-	TRBV10-3	-	TRBJ1-2	CAIRTGNYTF	TGTGCCATCAGAACAGGGAATTACACCTTC
-	TRBV28	-	TRBJ1-2	CASRGVHYTF	TGTGCCAGCCGGGGGGTACACTACACCTTC
-	TRBV7-2	-	TRBJ2-3	CASSQSTDTQYF	TGTGCCAGCAGCCAAAGCACAGATACGCAGTATTTT
TRBD2	TRBV7-3	-	TRBJ2-7	CASSKTSGSGEQYF	TGTGCCAGCAGCAAAACTAGCGGCTCGGGGGAGCAGTACTTC
TRBD1	TRBV30	-	TRBJ2-5	CAWSGTGLETQYF	TGTGCCTGGAGCGGGACAGGGCTAGAGACCCAGTACTTC
-	TRBV11-3	-	TRBJ2-7	CASSLGRRGGYEQYF	TGTGCCAGCAGCTTAGGACGGCGGGGTGGTTACGAGCAGTACTTC
-	TRBV7-9	-	TRBJ1-6	CASSSSRSNSPLHF	TGTGCCAGCAGCTCCTCGAGGAGTAATTCACCCCTCCACTTT
TRBD2	TRBV27	-	TRBJ2-7	CASGSPGLADEQYF	TGTGCCAGCGGTTCTCCGGGACTAGCGGACGAGCAGTACTTC
-	TRBV7-8	once	TRBJ1-2	CASSLAGSRNYGYTF	TGTGCCAGCAGCTTGGCAGGGTCAAGAAACTATGGCTACACCTTC
-	TRBV18	-	TRBJ1-1	CASSPLPLNTEAFF	TGTGCCAGCTCACCGCTACCACTGAACACTGAAGCTTTCTTT
-	TRBV5-6	once	TRBJ1-3	CASSFQGLGNTIYF	TGTGCCAGCAGCTTCCAGGGTCTCGGAAACACCATATATTTT
TRBD2	TRBV2	-	TRBJ2-1	CASRLAGGTSYNEQFF	TGTGCCAGCCGCCTAGCGGGGGGCACGTCCTACAATGAGCAGTTCTTC
-	TRBV7-3	-	TRBJ1-1	CASSDGGGYTEAFF	TGTGCCAGCAGTGACGGGGGGGGATACACTGAAGCTTTCTTT
TRBD1	TRBV7-3	-	TRBJ1-2	CASSSTGGTGYTF	TGTGCCAGCAGCTCGACAGGGGGCACTGGCTACACCTTC
TRBD2	TRBV7-8	-	TRBJ2-4	CASSFLPRLAGGKLAKNIQYF	TGTGCCAGCAGCTTTTTACCCCGACTAGCGGGGGGGAAACTAGCCAAAAACATTCAGTACTTC
-	TRBV9	once	TRBJ1-3	CASSPDWSSGNTIYF	TGTGCCAGCAGCCCCGACTGGAGCTCTGGAAACACCATATATTTT
TRBD2	TRBV9	once	TRBJ2-3	CASSRGGDTDTQYF	TGTGCCAGCAGCCGCGGGGGGGACACAGATACGCAGTATTTT
-	TRBV6-1	-	TRBJ1-1	CASTNPGGVTEAFF	TGTGCCAGCACCAACCCGGGGGGAGTGACTGAAGCTTTCTTT
TRBD1	TRBV19	-	TRBJ1-4	CASSSGTGHEKLFF	TGTGCCAGTAGTTCCGGGACAGGGCATGAAAAACTGTTTTTT
-	TRBV23-1	few	TRBJ1-3	CASSKRDSCNSGNTIYF	TGCGCCAGCAGTAAACGGGATAGCTGTAACTCTGGAAACACCATATATTTT
-	TRBV5-8	-	TRBJ2-7	CASSSPGTYEQYF	TGTGCCAGCAGCTCGCCAGGGACCTACGAGCAGTACTTC
-	TRBV19	few	TRBJ1-1	CASSVWGDTTEAFF	TGTGCCAGTAGTGTCTGGGGCGATACCACTGAAGCTTTCTTT
TRBD2	TRBV5-1	-	TRBJ2-7	CASSNGLAGASEQYF	TGCGCCAGCAGCAACGGACTAGCGGGGGCCTCCGAGCAGTACTTC
TRBD1	TRBV25-1	-	TRBJ2-2	CASSWGDRVTGELFF	TGTGCCAGCAGTTGGGGGGACAGGGTGACCGGGGAGCTGTTTTTT